The T cell receptor beta chain under discussion was sequenced for a study of T cell changes during pregnancy in multiple sclerosis. The CDR3 extends over 15 amino acids. After removal of 0 bases from V and 7 bases from J, the junction contained 8 bases not matched to a gene. Germline V gives CDR1 MNHEY, CDR2 SVGAGI. The repertoire was sequenced with immunoSEQ multiplex PCR; TCRdb's copy has only in-frame clones and lacks some. Among about 42,000 clones listed, around 92% were seen once. The chain joins TRBV6-5 to TRBJ2-7; the match to TRBD1 covers 8 bases. The sequence came from a female donor in good health, enrolled as a control in a pregnancy study. This specimen consisted of CD4+ T cells from peripheral blood mononuclear cells, obtained after pregnancy. CDR3 residues: CASSYSGTGTQEQYF. For the CDR3, the DNA is TGTGCCAGCAGTTACTCTGGGACAGGCACGCAAGAGCAGTACTTC.